The rows below give T cell receptor beta chains drawn from one sample of a study of shared clonotypes between healthy human individuals. TCRdb's table, derived via immunoSEQ multiplex PCR, lists solely in-frame clones and lacks some. This sample carries 2 million to 3 million clones, more than 85% of them seen once, and the ten largest clones take approximately 0.36%. Sequenced input: naive CD4+ T cells from PBMCs. All receptors derive from a man aged 18 to 29 in good health. Some clones in this sample may be carry-over from other donors' samples. The CDR3 runs from the conserved cysteine through the conserved F or W. A D gene is named only where the DNA matches it firmly. Clone size, where shown, is once, few, many, or a class for clones that have expanded.

V gene	CDR3 length	J gene	D gene	clone size	CDR3 protein	CDR3 DNA
TRBV6-1	14	TRBJ2-2	.	.	CASGAVLNTGELFF	TGTGCCAGCGGGGCGGTGCTTAACACCGGGGAGCTGTTTTTT
TRBV7-9	14	TRBJ2-7	.	.	CASSLAGYSYEQYF	TGTGCCAGCAGCTTAGCGGGCTACTCCTACGAGCAGTACTTC
TRBV21-1	16	TRBJ2-4	.	once	CASSSSFQLAKNIQYF	TGTGCCAGCAGCAGCTCTTTTCAATTAGCCAAAAACATTCAGTACTTC
TRBV6-5	14	TRBJ1-4	.	.	CASRRTVRGEKLFF	TGTGCCAGCAGGCGGACAGTGCGGGGTGAAAAACTGTTTTTT
TRBV7-9	15	TRBJ2-3	.	.	CASSSDGLPPDTQYF	TGTGCCAGCAGCTCCGACGGACTACCCCCAGATACGCAGTATTTT
TRBV6-1	12	TRBJ2-1	.	.	CASSDPGQVGFF	TGTGCCAGCAGTGACCCAGGGCAGGTGGGGTTCTTC
TRBV2	15	TRBJ2-5	.	.	CASSEEGTRGETQYF	TGTGCCAGCAGTGAAGAGGGGACTCGGGGAGAGACCCAGTACTTC
TRBV18	17	TRBJ2-7	TRBD2	.	CASSPISSLAVSYEQYF	TGTGCCAGCTCACCAATCTCCAGTCTAGCGGTCTCCTACGAGCAGTACTTC
TRBV19	16	TRBJ2-7	TRBD2	.	CASSIRSSGRIYEQYF	TGTGCCAGTAGTATAAGATCTAGCGGGAGGATCTACGAGCAGTACTTC
TRBV6-5	14	TRBJ2-7	.	.	CASSGPWDGYEQYF	TGTGCCAGCAGTGGCCCATGGGACGGCTACGAGCAGTACTTC
TRBV10-3	13	TRBJ1-1	.	.	CAISERRGTEAFF	TGTGCCATCAGTGAGAGGAGGGGCACTGAAGCTTTCTTT
TRBV7-2	19	TRBJ2-7	TRBD2	.	CASSLRASGGLAGTYEQYF	TGTGCCAGCAGCTTAAGGGCTTCCGGGGGTCTAGCGGGAACCTACGAGCAGTACTTC
TRBV5-1	14	TRBJ2-7	.	once	CASSPGTVTYEQYF	TGCGCCAGCAGCCCCGGGACCGTCACGTACGAGCAGTACTTC
TRBV27	16	TRBJ1-5	.	.	CASSLLAVRSNQPQHF	TGTGCCAGCAGTTTATTGGCGGTCAGGAGCAATCAGCCCCAGCATTTT
TRBV5-1	14	TRBJ1-1	.	.	CASSLTGGNTEAFF	TGCGCCAGCAGCTTGACAGGAGGTAACACTGAAGCTTTCTTT
TRBV2	11	TRBJ2-3	.	once	CASSVEDTQYF	TGTGCCAGCAGTGTGGAGGATACGCAGTATTTT
TRBV7-2	16	TRBJ2-2	.	.	CASSPRWRVDTGELFF	TGTGCCAGCAGCCCGAGGTGGCGAGTCGACACCGGGGAGCTGTTTTTT
TRBV5-1	14	TRBJ2-1	.	once	CASSLSGGYNEQFF	TGCGCCAGCAGCTTGTCCGGGGGCTACAATGAGCAGTTCTTC
TRBV5-1	17	TRBJ2-1	TRBD1	.	CASSLRDRGLAYNEQFF	TGCGCCAGCAGCTTACGTGACAGGGGGCTCGCCTACAATGAGCAGTTCTTC
TRBV6-6	16	TRBJ2-1	TRBD2	.	CASSYSRTSGSNEQFF	TGTGCCAGCAGTTACTCGCGGACTAGCGGGAGCAATGAGCAGTTCTTC
TRBV5-5	15	TRBJ1-2	TRBD1	.	CASSVPGQVHYGYTF	TGTGCCAGCAGCGTCCCGGGACAGGTGCACTATGGCTACACCTTC
TRBV6-1	16	TRBJ1-2	TRBD1	.	CASSDPGTGLIYGYTF	TGTGCCAGCAGTGACCCCGGGACAGGTCTTATCTATGGCTACACCTTC
TRBV4-1	16	TRBJ2-4	.	.	CASTHDWTVGKNIQYF	TGCGCCAGCACCCACGATTGGACAGTTGGGAAAAACATTCAGTACTTC
TRBV11-2	15	TRBJ1-4	TRBD1	.	CASKGTGEVYEKLFF	TGTGCCAGCAAGGGGACAGGGGAAGTTTATGAAAAACTGTTTTTT
TRBV28	14	TRBJ1-1	.	.	CASSSRWGGTEAFF	TGTGCCAGCAGTTCCAGATGGGGGGGCACTGAAGCTTTCTTT
TRBV19	17	TRBJ2-3	TRBD2	.	CASSPFSTSGSTDTQYF	TGTGCCAGTAGTCCTTTTTCGACTAGCGGGAGCACAGATACGCAGTATTTT
TRBV6-1	13	TRBJ2-3	.	.	CASGPSSTDTQYF	TGTGCCAGCGGGCCGTCGAGCACAGATACGCAGTATTTT
TRBV2	14	TRBJ2-7	.	.	CASRKGAEDYEQYF	TGTGCCAGCAGGAAGGGAGCGGAGGACTACGAGCAGTACTTC
TRBV4-2	15	TRBJ2-3	TRBD2	.	CASSLPGLQTDTQYF	TGTGCCAGCAGCCTACCGGGACTACAGACAGATACGCAGTATTTT
TRBV2	15	TRBJ2-1	TRBD2	.	CASSVNSGRADEQFF	TGTGCCAGCAGTGTAAATAGCGGGAGGGCCGATGAGCAGTTCTTC
TRBV11-2	12	TRBJ2-1	.	.	CASSLVGYEQFF	TGTGCCAGCAGCTTAGTCGGCTATGAGCAGTTCTTC
TRBV6-6	12	TRBJ2-3	.	.	CASSPGVDTQYF	TGTGCCAGCAGCCCAGGCGTAGATACGCAGTATTTT
TRBV5-1	16	TRBJ2-7	TRBD2	.	CASSLGVAGVTYEQYF	TGCGCCAGCAGCTTGGGTGTAGCGGGAGTAACCTACGAGCAGTACTTC
TRBV5-1	18	TRBJ2-6	.	.	CASSLFTTQRSGANVLTF	TGCGCCAGCAGCTTGTTTACTACTCAACGCTCTGGGGCCAACGTCCTGACTTTC
TRBV14	17	TRBJ2-1	TRBD2	.	CASSQDGAGGHYNEQFF	TGTGCCAGCAGCCAAGATGGGGCGGGAGGCCACTACAATGAGCAGTTCTTC
TRBV5-1	15	TRBJ1-5	TRBD1	.	CASSPEGQGSQPQHF	TGCGCCAGCAGCCCAGAGGGACAGGGGAGTCAGCCCCAGCATTTT
TRBV25-1	15	TRBJ2-7	TRBD1	.	CASSDWSGQYYEQYF	TGTGCCAGCAGTGATTGGTCGGGACAGTACTACGAGCAGTACTTC
TRBV11-3	15	TRBJ2-1	.	.	CASSLGGDIFNEQFF	TGTGCCAGCAGCTTAGGAGGGGACATATTCAATGAGCAGTTCTTC
TRBV19	13	TRBJ2-3	.	.	CASSSHATDTQYF	TGTGCCAGTAGTAGCCACGCTACGGATACGCAGTATTTT
TRBV11-2	16	TRBJ2-1	TRBD2	.	CASSRSLAGVTNEQFF	TGTGCCAGCAGCCGTTCACTAGCGGGAGTCACCAATGAGCAGTTCTTC
TRBV9	14	TRBJ1-1	.	.	CASSVLTAGTEAFF	TGTGCCAGCAGCGTATTAACAGCGGGCACTGAAGCTTTCTTT
TRBV28	14	TRBJ2-7	TRBD1	.	CASSFRTGSYEQYF	TGTGCCAGCAGTTTTAGGACAGGGTCCTACGAGCAGTACTTC
TRBV10-3	13	TRBJ2-3	.	.	CAINGALEDTQYF	TGTGCCATCAATGGGGCACTTGAAGATACGCAGTATTTT
TRBV6-5	14	TRBJ2-7	.	.	CASSYSAGNYEQYF	TGTGCCAGCAGTTACTCGGCGGGCAACTACGAGCAGTACTTC
TRBV4-3	14	TRBJ2-7	.	.	CASSQNHRIYEQYF	TGCGCCAGCAGCCAAAATCACCGGATCTACGAGCAGTACTTC